This T cell receptor beta chain appears in the sequencing data of a study of blood T cell repertoires in COVID-19 (dated by TCRdb to about 2020). About the investigation overall: The collaborator samples originated in the United States, Italy and Spain and spanned the acute and convalescent phases of COVID-19. The material from the prospective study consisted of cDNA or gDNA derived from T cells, B-cell-depleted T cells, or PBMCs. Subjects who had been exposed to COVID-19, were actively infected with it, or had recovered from it provided the deeply sampled blood TCRbeta repertoires that made up the dataset. The repertoires were released in a freely available public database meant as a resource for research on the immune response to SARS-CoV-2. Samples came from the ongoing ImmuneRACE study (first 160 participants) plus 1,254 subjects from 6 global collaborators. Sample metadata almost always included a de-identified subject ID, COVID-19 status, age in years and sex. Where available, HLA class I and class II types were obtained from metadata supplied by the sample provider rather than from assay-based typing.

At one collaborating source in Seattle, patients were enrolled during active infection and were followed longitudinally through the course of disease. Collaborating institutions collected whole blood in K2EDTA tubes following their own protocols. For TCRbeta analysis, collaborator samples were shipped as frozen whole blood, as isolated PBMCs, or as DNA extracted from either sample type. TCRbeta CDR3 regions were amplified from genomic DNA using the immunoSEQ Assay, a bias-controlled multiplex PCR. The authors processed their data as follows. Nucleated cell counts per sample were estimated from amplification of reference gene primers within the assay. To quantify the absolute abundance of each unique TCRbeta CDR3 rearrangement, sequence reads were collapsed and filtered. Productive Simpson clonality was computed per sample as the square root of Simpson's diversity index over productive rearrangements. TCRdb obtained this table from immuneACCESS and retained in-frame rearrangements with V and J assigned. These tables miss some clones; where compared with another copy, unresolved V genes account for less than half of the shortfall, and the remainder is unexplained. Clonal size and the V and J genes are those of that table, whereas D and trimming came from the DNA. This sample gives some 290,000 clones in total; approximately 87% of them show up just once. The ten largest clones capture approximately 12% of the sample.

Comment on this clone: Its antigen is still unknown. One base away there is no much larger clone; base qualities are not given.

Study-wide conclusions, independent of this receptor: The amount of clinical and demographic metadata varied by source and participant and was provided uncurated.

Based on the germline V gene, the CDR1 and CDR2 sequences are MRHNA and SNTAGT. The CDR3 holds 15 amino acids from the cysteine to the phenylalanine. Of all the DNA, just the CDR3 is kept, 45 bases in frame from base 1. Trimming accounts for 9 bases at V and 3 bases at J, while the number of junction bases matched to no gene is 11. The sequence is built from TRBV6-4 and TRBJ2-1; TRBD2 aligns with 7 central bases. Sequenced: peripheral blood. The TCR comes from a woman between 25 and 40 years old with COVID-19, enrolled during active disease. The base sequence is TGTGCCAGTTCACCTCTAGCGGTGAGCTACAATGAGCAGTTCTTC. Translation gives CASSPLAVSYNEQFF.